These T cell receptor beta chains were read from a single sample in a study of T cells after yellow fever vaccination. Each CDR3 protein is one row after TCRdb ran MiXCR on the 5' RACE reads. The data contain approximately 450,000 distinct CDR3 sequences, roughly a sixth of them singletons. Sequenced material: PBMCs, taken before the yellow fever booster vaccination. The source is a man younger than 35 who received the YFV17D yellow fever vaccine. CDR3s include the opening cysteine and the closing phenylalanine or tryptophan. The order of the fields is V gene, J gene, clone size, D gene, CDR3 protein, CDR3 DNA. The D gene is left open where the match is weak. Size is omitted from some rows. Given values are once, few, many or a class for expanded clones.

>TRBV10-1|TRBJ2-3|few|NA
CASSQTGTTDTDTQYF
TGCGCCAGCAGTCAAACCGGGACCACCGACACAGATACGCAGTATTTT
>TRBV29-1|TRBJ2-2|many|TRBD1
CSVEWGQGTDTGELFF
TGCAGCGTTGAATGGGGACAGGGGACGGACACCGGGGAGCTGTTTTTT
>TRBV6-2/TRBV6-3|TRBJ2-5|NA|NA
CASRTLEEETQYF
TGTGCCAGCAGGACACTAGAAGAAGAGACCCAGTACTTC
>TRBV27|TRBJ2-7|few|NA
CASSLSASGHPEQYF
TGTGCCAGCAGTTTATCGGCCAGTGGGCACCCCGAGCAGTACTTC
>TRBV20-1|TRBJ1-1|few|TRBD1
CSAHQGATEAFF
TGCAGTGCCCATCAGGGGGCGACTGAAGCTTTCTTT
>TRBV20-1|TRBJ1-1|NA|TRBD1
CSARVPGDRGVTEAFF
TGCAGTGCTAGAGTTCCGGGGGACAGGGGAGTCACTGAAGCTTTCTTT
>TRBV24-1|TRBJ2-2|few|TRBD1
CATSDLGQGISGELFF
TGTGCCACCAGTGATTTGGGACAGGGGATATCCGGGGAGCTGTTTTTT
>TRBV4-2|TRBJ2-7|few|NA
CASSQGSGKTYEQYF
TGTGCCAGCAGCCAAGGGTCAGGGAAGACCTACGAGCAGTACTTC
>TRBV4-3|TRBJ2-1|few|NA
CASSHTDRGAEQFF
TGCGCCAGCAGCCACACAGACCGTGGGGCTGAGCAGTTCTTC
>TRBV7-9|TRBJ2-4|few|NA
CASSPWTSIQYF
TGTGCCAGCAGCCCCTGGACCAGCATTCAGTACTTC
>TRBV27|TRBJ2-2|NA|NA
CASAPWGNTGELFF
TGTGCCAGCGCCCCATGGGGCAACACCGGGGAGCTGTTTTTT
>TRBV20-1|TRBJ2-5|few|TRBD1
CSASLTGFGETQYF
TGCAGTGCTAGTTTGACAGGGTTTGGAGAGACCCAGTACTTC
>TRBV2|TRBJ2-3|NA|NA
CASRRSGSTDTQYF
TGTGCCAGCAGAAGAAGCGGGAGCACAGATACGCAGTATTTT
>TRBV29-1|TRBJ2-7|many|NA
CSAEGTSGEQYF
TGCAGCGCCGAAGGGACCTCGGGCGAGCAGTACTTC
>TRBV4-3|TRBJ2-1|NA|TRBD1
CASSHRGTGEDEQFF
TGCGCCAGCAGCCATAGGGGGACAGGGGAAGATGAGCAGTTCTTC
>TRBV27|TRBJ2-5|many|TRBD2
CASSLLAGGQETQYF
TGTGCCAGCAGTTTACTAGCGGGGGGTCAAGAGACCCAGTACTTC
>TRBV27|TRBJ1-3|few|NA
CASSFRAGAADTIYF
TGTGCCAGCAGTTTTAGGGCAGGGGCGGCGGACACCATATATTTT
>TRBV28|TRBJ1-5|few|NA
CASRYDSNQPQHF
TGTGCCAGCAGATACGATAGCAATCAGCCCCAGCATTTT
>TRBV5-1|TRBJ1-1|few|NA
CASSLRGGGSMNTEAFF
TGCGCCAGCAGCTTGAGGGGGGGCGGCAGTATGAACACTGAAGCTTTCTTT